Shown below are 26 T cell receptor beta chains from a single sample sequenced in a study of neoadjuvant anti-PD-1 for oral cavity cancer. The sample's time point: after neoadjuvant nivolumab, at surgical resection. Generated by immunoSEQ multiplex PCR, the TCRdb table keeps only in-frame clones and is missing some. Of about 24,000 clones in the sample, around a quarter were seen once. The sequenced sample was tumor tissue, obtained after nivolumab (anti-PD-1) treatment. The receptors were gathered from a person aged 40-85 years with oral cavity squamous cell carcinoma.

V and J are TRBV29-1 and TRBJ2-1; 12 bases line up with TRBD2. J lost 9 bases, V lost 6 bases, and 15 bases had no gene match. The CDR3 has 16 amino acids. Germline assignment: CDR1 SQVTM and CDR2 ANQGSEA. The CDR3 sequence is CSVSRLAGATGAEQFF. CDR3 in DNA: TGCAGCGTGTCTCGACTAGCGGGAGCCACTGGGGCTGAGCAGTTCTTC.

The rearrangement uses TRBV4-1 and TRBJ2-3, with D perhaps TRBD1 (6 bases). V was shortened by 5 bases and J by 5 bases, with 17 bases between the two germline ends. Germline CDR1 MGHRA, CDR2 YSYEKL. The CDR3 is 15 residues long. The CDR3 coding sequence is TGCGCCAGCAGCGCACAGGGCATTTTCATAGATACGCAGTATTTT. Its translation is CASSAQGIFIDTQYF.

The rearrangement links TRBV6-5 to TRBJ2-3; 7 bases align to TRBD2. The CDR3 is 14 amino acids. Germline V gives CDR1 MNHEY, CDR2 SVGAGI. The V and J ends lost 6 bases and 0 bases, in that order; junction bases with no gene match: 3. CDR3 bases: TGTGCCAGCAGGCCTAGCGGTAGCACAGATACGCAGTATTTT. It is translated as CASRPSGSTDTQYF.

This clone was detected a few times. The chain employs TRBV28 and TRBJ2-2; no reliable D call. The CDR3 contains 16 residues. Trimming stripped 5 bases from V and 6 bases from J, with 19 bases between. CDR1 MDHEN and CDR2 SYDVKM come from the germline V gene. CDR3 DNA: TGTGCCAGCAGTCCCCTCAATAACCCAATCCCCGGGGAGCTGTTTTTT. As protein: CASSPLNNPIPGELFF.

The CDR3 region is CATSRGAGRETQYF. CDR3 DNA sequence: TGTGCCACCAGCAGAGGGGCGGGTAGGGAGACCCAGTACTTC. The chain is built from TRBV15 and TRBJ2-5, with D possibly being TRBD2 (5 bases). With 1 base removed from V and 5 bases from J, the gap between germline ends came to 11 bases. CDR1 and CDR2 from the germline V gene are LNHNV and YYDKDF (reference sequence). This CDR3 spans 14 amino acids.

The V gene is TRBV4-2, the J gene TRBJ2-5; D is possibly TRBD2 (6 bases). The CDR3 runs 14 residues. V gave up 5 bases and J gave up 3 bases, with 13 bases separating them. CDR1 is LGHNA, CDR2 YNFKEQ, per germline. The CDR3 region has the DNA TGTGCCAGCAGCAGGTCGGGAGCAAAAGAGACCCAGTACTTC. Translating it yields CASSRSGAKETQYF.

This sequence joins TRBV7-8 and TRBJ2-1; D might be TRBD1 or TRBD2, each matching 5 bases. The CDR3 runs to 14 residues. Germline V lookup: CDR1 SGHVS, CDR2 FQNEAQ. The ends were cut back, 4 bases at V and 9 bases at J, with 16 bases in the middle. The CDR3 spells CASSYRDPMAEQFF. The CDR3 region has the DNA TGTGCCAGCAGCTACCGGGACCCTATGGCTGAGCAGTTCTTC.

The chain carries TRBV11-2 and TRBJ2-7, with 7 positions matching TRBD2. This CDR3 is built from 14 residues. V trimming: 3 bases; J trimming: 0 bases; junction bases outside the gene matches: 2. The V gene's germline CDR1 is SGHAT and CDR2 FQNNGV. DNA of the CDR3: TGTGCCAGCAGCTTGGGCGGGAGCTCCTACGAGCAGTACTTC. Amino acid sequence: CASSLGGSSYEQYF. The whole variable domain, remainder taken from reference TRBV11-2 and TRBJ2-7, is EAGVAQSPRYKIIEKRQSVAFWCNPISGHATLYWYQQILGQGPKLLIQFQNNGVVDDSQLPKDRFSAERLKGVDSTLKIQPAKLEDSAVYLCASSLGGSSYEQYFGPGTRLTVT.

This clone was counted between two and nine times. V and J are TRBV2 and TRBJ1-2; D is unresolved. V lost 2 bases, J lost 5 bases, and 18 bases lay in between. The germline V gene encodes CDR1 SNHLY and CDR2 FYNNEI. The CDR3 runs to 16 residues. Here the CDR3 reads CASSESRAAYLYGYTF. The CDR3 nucleotides read TGTGCCAGCAGTGAATCTAGGGCAGCCTATTTATATGGCTACACCTTC. Full variable domain (remainder filled in from reference TRBV2 and TRBJ1-2): EPEVTQTPSHQVTQMGQEVILRCVPISNHLYFYWYRQILGQKVEFLVSFYNNEISEKSEIFDDQFSVERPDGSNFTLKIRSTKLEDSAMYFCASSESRAAYLYGYTFGSGTRLTVV.

This chain uses TRBV7-7 with TRBJ2-5; tentative D call: TRBD2 (6 bases). Trimming removed 1 base at V and 0 bases at J, with 9 bases between. This CDR3 has 15 residues. Germline lookup yields CDR1 SSHAT and CDR2 FNYEAQ (reference sequence). CDR3 sequence reads: CASSLGGDYQETQYF. CDR3 nucleotide sequence: TGTGCCAGCAGCTTAGGGGGGGACTACCAAGAGACCCAGTACTTC.

The rearrangement links TRBV18 to TRBJ2-5; D not certain. This CDR3 spans 16 amino acids. V shed 6 bases and J shed 2 bases, with 19 bases lying between them. From germline, CDR1 is KGHSH and CDR2 LQKENI. CDR3 loop: CASSRADLARQETQYF. CDR3 sequence (DNA): TGTGCCAGCTCCCGGGCTGACCTCGCCCGTCAAGAGACCCAGTACTTC.

The chain uses TRBV15 and TRBJ2-5, with D unclear. Trimming took off 1 base at V and 3 bases at J, with 6 bases between the two ends. There are 13 residues in the CDR3. The germline V gene encodes CDR1 LNHNV and CDR2 YYDKDF (reference sequence). CDR3 nucleotides: TGTGCCACCAGCAGAGGTTGGGAAGAGACCCAGTACTTC. Translated: CATSRGWEETQYF.

The genes are TRBV9 and TRBJ2-3; D remains unclear. Per germline, CDR1 SGDLS and CDR2 YYNGEE. The CDR3 extends over 13 amino acids. The ends were cut back, 2 bases at V and 0 bases at J, with 4 bases in the middle. CDR3 bases: TGTGCCAGCAGCGTGGACAGCACAGATACGCAGTATTTT. Translation gives CASSVDSTDTQYF.

In this sample, this clone turned up a few times. The genes are TRBV10-3 and TRBJ1-2; no firm D call. Germline V gives CDR1 ENHRY, CDR2 SYGVKD. V was shortened by 1 base and J by 0 bases, with 6 bases between the two germline ends. The CDR3 length is 14 residues. The CDR3 region is CAISEWRTNYGYTF. The CDR3 DNA reads TGTGCCATCAGTGAGTGGCGGACTAACTATGGCTACACCTTC.

J is TRBJ1-1 and V is TRBV19, with D perhaps matching TRBD1 (6 bases). V lost 4 bases and J 10 bases, leaving 13 bases between the germline ends. CDR1 is LNHDA, CDR2 SQIVND, per germline (reference sequence). The CDR3 sequence is 12 residues long. The CDR3 coding sequence is TGTGCCAGTAGTACTTCCGGCAGGGGAGCTTTCTTT. Translating it yields CASSTSGRGAFF.

This clone was seen only a few times. The chain carries TRBV5-4 and TRBJ2-7; tentatively, D is TRBD1 or TRBD2 (5 bases each). CDR1 is SGHNT, CDR2 YYREEE, per germline (reference sequence). V lost 2 bases and J 0 bases, leaving 9 bases between the germline ends. CDR3 length: 14 amino acids. CDR3 in amino acids: CASSFGGGSYEQYF. The CDR3 coding sequence is TGTGCCAGCAGCTTCGGTGGGGGCTCCTACGAGCAGTACTTC.

This sequence joins TRBV5-1 and TRBJ1-5; weak D call: TRBD1 (6 bases). This CDR3 has 14 residues. V lost 4 bases to trimming and J lost 2 bases, with 10 bases between them. From germline, CDR1 is SGHRS and CDR2 YFSETQ. Here the CDR3 reads CASSLRGGNQPQHF. The CDR3 DNA is TGCGCCAGCAGCCTCAGGGGAGGCAATCAGCCCCAGCATTTT.

This clone has a handful of counts. CDR3 bases: TGTGCCAGCAGACCCGACGGGGGTAGCTCCTACAATGAGCAGTTCTTC. Its translation: CASRPDGGSSYNEQFF. The rearrangement joins TRBV25-1 to TRBJ2-1; D possibly corresponds to TRBD2 (6 bases). CDR1 and CDR2 from the germline V gene are MGHDK and SYGVNS. The CDR3 extends over 16 amino acids. V lost 6 bases and J 0 bases, leaving 15 bases between the germline ends. The complete variable domain, with remaining parts taken from reference TRBV25-1 and TRBJ2-1, reads EADIYQTPRYLVIGTGKKITLECSQTMGHDKMYWYQQDPGMELHLIHYSYGVNSTEKGDLSSESTVSRIRTEHFPLTLESARPSHTSQYLCASRPDGGSSYNEQFFGPGTRLTVL.

This chain joins TRBV6-5 and TRBJ1-2; possible D gene TRBD1, 5 bases. The germline gives CDR1 MNHEY, CDR2 SVGAGI. The CDR3 length is 14 residues. Between the trimmed V and J ends, which lost 0 bases and 8 bases, there was a span of 13 bases. CDR3 in DNA: TGTGCCAGCAGTTACTCTGGGGGAGCTTTCGGCTACACCTTC. Encoded protein: CASSYSGGAFGYTF.

The chain is built from TRBV5-1 and TRBJ2-2, with D possibly being TRBD1 (5 bases). Trimming shortened V by 0 bases and J by 0 bases, and 9 bases separated the two germline ends. This CDR3 region has 16 residues. The germline CDR1 and CDR2 sequences are SGHRS and YFSETQ. The CDR3 coding sequence is TGCGCCAGCAGCTTGGCTGACAGCGCGAACACCGGGGAGCTGTTTTTT. Encoded protein: CASSLADSANTGELFF.

At least ten counts were recorded for this clone. The chain recombines TRBV30 with TRBJ1-5, with 8 bases fitting TRBD1. The CDR3 length is 13 residues. V was pared by 2 bases and J by 6 bases, with 3 bases of the junction left unmatched. The germline CDR1 and CDR2 sequences are GTSNPN and SVGIG (reference sequence). Here the CDR3 DNA reads TGTGCCTGGAGTTACGGACAGGGTCAGCCCCAGCATTTT. Translated, it gives CAWSYGQGQPQHF.

This clone was counted between two and nine times. The DNA for the CDR3 is TGTGCCTGGAGTGAGGACGCACCTATAAGTGGCTACACCTTC. Amino acid sequence: CAWSEDAPISGYTF. V gene TRBV30 combines with J gene TRBJ1-2; no firm D call. In germline, CDR1 is GTSNPN, CDR2 SVGIG (reference sequence). The CDR3 covers 14 residues. Trimming pared 1 base from V and 7 bases from J, leaving 16 bases between.

V is TRBV19 and J is TRBJ1-5; weak D call: TRBD1 (5 bases). Trimming took 9 bases from V and 4 from J, leaving 13 bases between them. The CDR3 spans 13 residues. Germline values: CDR1 LNHDA, CDR2 SQIVND (reference sequence). The CDR3 here is CASLQVWNQPQHF. The CDR3 DNA is TGTGCCAGCCTACAGGTCTGGAATCAGCCCCAGCATTTT.

The chain has TRBV6-1 and TRBJ2-3; 7 bases map to TRBD2. With V trimmed by 4 bases and J by 6 bases, 13 bases remained unmatched. This CDR3 contains 16 residues. Germline V lookup: CDR1 MNHNS, CDR2 SASEGT. As DNA, the CDR3 is TGTGCCAGCAGTGGATTGGCTAGCGGAAGATATGATACGCAGTATTTT. This encodes CASSGLASGRYDTQYF.

This chain connects TRBV5-4 to TRBJ2-5; D gene ambiguous. This CDR3 region has 13 residues. CDR1 is SGHNT and CDR2 is YYREEE in the germline V gene (reference sequence). V lost 1 base to trimming and J lost 2 bases, with 6 bases between them. The CDR3 region has the DNA TGTGCCAGCAGCTTGTCGGAACAAGAGACCCAGTACTTC. This encodes CASSLSEQETQYF.

The table lists this clone with a few counts. The genes are TRBV12-5 and TRBJ2-5; 7 bases match TRBD1. V lost 4 bases, J lost 1 base, and 9 bases stayed unmatched. The CDR3 has 16 residues. Per germline, CDR1 LGHNT and CDR2 FRNRAP. The CDR3 DNA reads as TGTGCTAGTGGTTGGGATCCAGACAGGGTCCAAGAGACCCAGTACTTC. It translates to CASGWDPDRVQETQYF.